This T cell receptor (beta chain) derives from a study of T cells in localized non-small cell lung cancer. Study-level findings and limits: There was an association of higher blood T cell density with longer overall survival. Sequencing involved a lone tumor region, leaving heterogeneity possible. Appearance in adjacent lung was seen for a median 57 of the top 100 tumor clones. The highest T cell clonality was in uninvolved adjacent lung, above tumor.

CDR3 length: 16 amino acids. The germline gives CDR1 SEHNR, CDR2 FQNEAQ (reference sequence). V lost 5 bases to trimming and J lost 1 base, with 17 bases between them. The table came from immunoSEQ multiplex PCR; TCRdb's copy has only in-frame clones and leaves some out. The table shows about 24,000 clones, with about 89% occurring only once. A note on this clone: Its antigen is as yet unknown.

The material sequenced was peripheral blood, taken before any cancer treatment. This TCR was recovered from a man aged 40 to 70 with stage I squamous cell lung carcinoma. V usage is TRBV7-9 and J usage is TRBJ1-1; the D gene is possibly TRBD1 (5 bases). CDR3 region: CASSAGRLNPNTEAFF. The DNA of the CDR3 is TGTGCCAGCAGCGCGGGACGTCTAAACCCGAACACTGAAGCTTTCTTT.